This T cell receptor beta chain was documented in a study of blood T cells in healthy people across ages (dated by TCRdb to the mid-2010s). Study-level background: Template switching captured roughly one uniquely barcoded TCR beta cDNA molecule per two T cells in model experiments. Age-related changes in TCR beta repertoire diversity were measured in the study by deep sequencing normalized with unique cDNA molecular identifiers. Donors were grouped into four age groups: young (average roughly 15 years), middle-aged (around 39), aged (around 62) and long-lived (about 89). To avoid experimental bias, donors of different ages were randomly spread across the sequencing lanes. For two donors (one aged 18 to 30 and one aged 80 or older), the study analyzed two additional independent replicas of 1 million unique cDNA reads from the same blood draw.

Via the germline V gene, CDR1 is LGHNA and CDR2 YSLEER. Trimming at the junction amounts to 0 bases on V and 0 bases on J, and the germline ends lie 15 bases apart. CDR3 length: 18 amino acids, cysteine to phenylalanine. The sequence is cut down to CDR3 DNA, 54 bases in frame from base 1. The investigation overall reported the following: There was a strong correlation between observed TCR beta diversity and the percentage of naive T cells measured by flow cytometry. Estimates of total diversity based on one million sequenced T cells were regarded as lower bounds and as underestimates. Observed TCR beta diversity per million T cells fell roughly linearly with age, and a significant reduction was already apparent by age around 40. Conclusive comparison of naive and antigen-experienced compartments was prevented by the profiling of bulk unsorted PBMCs. Because the CMV infection status of the donors was unknown, age-related changes in expanded clonotypes may potentially have been confounded. Compared with the aged group, the long-lived group had more naive CD4+ T cells, fewer expanded clones and increased TCR diversity, a pattern suggesting age selection.

Library construction relied on 5' RACE. Reads for this sample came from an Illumina HiSeq 2500. A second PCR of about 7 to 12 cycles was run with a J-beta primer mix and a sample-barcoded 5' primer. Each TCR beta cDNA molecule received a unique molecular identifier from a template-switch 5' adaptor carrying 12 random nucleotides. Each sample yielded at least 3 million CDR3-containing paired-end reads. First-strand cDNA synthesis was performed from all RNA using the Mint cDNA synthesis kit, with priming by a TRBC-specific oligonucleotide. Following uracil-DNA glycosylase treatment, all cDNA underwent a first 18-cycle PCR with the universal primers M1SS and BC2_uni_R. The study's own analysis went as follows. Normalization of each sample was performed by random selection of 1 million high-quality reads, each carrying a distinct molecular identifier. Reads sharing molecular identifiers were discarded rather than binned into consensus sequences. MiTCR, set to a Q25 quality threshold and the strictest error-elimination algorithm, was used for CDR3 identification, clonotype clustering and error correction. A nonparametric unseen species model using Euler transformation provided a lower-bound estimate of total TCR beta diversity. TCRdb passed the public sequencing reads through fastp at Q25 and MiXCR, retaining productive beta sequences. Rows are combined by CDR3 protein, so each entry shows the most common genes and DNA. These V and J calls originate from TCRdb's pipeline instead of the authors' own analysis. The sample profile shows about 940,000 distinct CDR3 sequences; roughly 43% of them were found once. The ten largest clones take up roughly 12% of the sample.

The 40 or so donors, aged about 6 to 95 years, were systemically healthy Caucasian individuals from Russia. Each donor gave 9.5 to 10 milliliters of peripheral blood, drawn into EDTA-treated Vacutainer tubes. PBMCs were isolated by Ficoll-Paque density-gradient centrifugation, with at least 6.5 million obtained per sample. Total RNA was extracted from PBMCs with Trizol reagent, with at least 5 micrograms obtained per sample. For every donor, an aliquot of PBMCs went through flow cytometry to measure the percentages of naive CD45RAhigh/CD27high T cells. Comments on this clonotype: The specificity of this receptor is unknown. Base qualities are not provided; no much larger clone lies one nucleotide away.

The sequence joins TRBV4-3 to TRBJ1-3; the D region possibly corresponds to TRBD1 (6 bases align). The specimen sequenced was blood. The source is a man younger than 40 in good health. The CDR3 region: CASSQDFRTASSGNTIYF. In nucleotide form, the sequence is TGCGCCAGCAGCCAAGACTTCAGGACAGCGAGCTCTGGAAACACCATATATTTT.